The rows below give T cell receptor beta chains drawn from one sample of a study of monozygotic twins with inflammatory bowel disease. Each CDR3 protein gets one entry in TCRdb, which reprocessed the 5' RACE reads and gives no DNA. This listing includes fewer than 550,000 distinct CDR3 sequences. The material sequenced was blood. Every receptor here comes from a human donor with ulcerative colitis or Crohn's disease, or a healthy co-twin of an affected twin (not recorded which). Each CDR3 is given with its conserved first and last residue.

J gene,V gene,CDR3 protein
TRBJ2-2,TRBV6-5,CASSPRHNTGELFF
TRBJ2-1,TRBV2,CASIFDKNGNNEQFF
TRBJ2-3,TRBV11-2,CASSSTHTDTQYF
TRBJ2-7,TRBV12-3/TRBV12-4,CASSQFPGTTGYEQYF
TRBJ2-2,TRBV19,CASSIDGGPGELFF
TRBJ2-6,TRBV4-2,CASSQVPGQGLSKGGANVLTF
TRBJ2-7,TRBV28,CASMVQGYEQYF
TRBJ2-1,TRBV2,CASTPYGQGQFF
TRBJ1-6,TRBV4-1,CASSQEEHYNSPLHF
TRBJ2-1,TRBV20-1,CSARGLRGGEQFF
TRBJ1-1,TRBV11-2,CASSLGPSTEAFF
TRBJ2-7,TRBV18,CASSPYLQGGFYEQYF
TRBJ2-3,TRBV10-1,CASSAILRGGTTDTQYF
TRBJ2-3,TRBV28,CASSPNPASPGPDTQYF
TRBJ2-7,TRBV13,CASSLGEWEQYF
TRBJ2-5,TRBV20-1,CSARSGRSETQYF
TRBJ1-4,TRBV19,CASTARGEEKLFF
TRBJ2-5,TRBV5-1,CASSLGGLAGQETQYF
TRBJ2-1,TRBV2,CASSEGRSSYNEQFF
TRBJ2-3,TRBV19,CASSRDRITDTQYF
TRBJ2-2,TRBV7-8,CASSPSVLAGGGTGELFF
TRBJ1-4,TRBV12-3/TRBV12-4,CASSFRPNEKLFF
TRBJ2-1,TRBV28,CASSSGTNSYNEQFF
TRBJ2-1,TRBV30,CAWSSGQFRGEQFF
TRBJ1-1,TRBV7-9,CASSSDRGRILTEAFF
TRBJ2-5,TRBV30,CAWAGSATQYF
TRBJ2-2,TRBV5-1,CASSNDTPGSGELFF
TRBJ2-1,TRBV11-2,CASSYLTSGTLGNEQFF
TRBJ2-5,TRBV3-1,CASSQGRAETQYF
TRBJ1-1,TRBV12-3/TRBV12-4,CASNLGLNTEAFF
TRBJ2-2,TRBV7-9,CASSIPGELFF
TRBJ2-3,TRBV27,CASSLIRPEDTQYF
TRBJ1-5,TRBV7-9,CASSLSQGNQPQHF
TRBJ2-3,TRBV27,CASSFLGDTQYF
TRBJ2-5,TRBV5-6,CASSLTTGGWRETQYF
TRBJ2-7,TRBV15,CATSGTTHYVQYF
TRBJ2-7,TRBV9,CASSEGLAGLGDEQYF
TRBJ1-2,TRBV6-6,CASRAEGYGYTF
TRBJ1-1,TRBV6-5,CASSPLLDTEAFF
TRBJ1-4,TRBV20-1,CSAREPGRWEKLFF
TRBJ2-3,TRBV5-1,CASSLGERQYF
TRBJ1-3,TRBV20-1,CSARETGLHSGNTIYF
TRBJ2-2,TRBV11-1,CASSPARTSGRFNTGELFF
TRBJ2-7,TRBV6-2/TRBV6-3,CASSYGLAGYEQYF
TRBJ1-1,TRBV29-1,CSGQTGGTEAFF
TRBJ1-5,TRBV20-1,CSAAWTGGQPQHF
TRBJ2-1,TRBV7-8,CASSLPPTGGPYNEQFF
TRBJ2-7,TRBV28,CASSPMWGAGHEQYF
TRBJ2-7,TRBV18,CASSRTTGEQYF
TRBJ1-5,TRBV12-3/TRBV12-4,CASSLGPAEGQPQHF